Detailed here is one TCR beta chain. The sample comes from a study of blood T cell repertoires in COVID-19. Study background: Sources were T cells, B-cell-depleted T cells, or PBMCs; the material itself was cDNA or gDNA.

Libraries were prepared by immunoSEQ multiplex PCR; TCRdb keeps only in-frame clonotypes and omits some of them. The sample lists 90,000 to 150,000 clones, about 74% occurring once. Germline CDR1 reads MNHEY; CDR2 reads SVGAGI. The CDR3 is 14 amino acids. Trimming took 2 bases from V and 9 from J, leaving 14 bases between them. V and J are TRBV6-5 and TRBJ2-1; D perhaps matches TRBD2 (6 bases). This sequence originates from a man in his 70s with acute or convalescent COVID-19. The sequencing sample was made of peripheral blood. The CDR3 region has the DNA TGTGCCAGCAGTTACGCGACGGGGGTACGTGAGCAGTTCTTC. Its translation: CASSYATGVREQFF.